The 12 T cell receptor beta chains below all came from one sample that was sequenced in a study of cytomegalovirus exposure and HLA in healthy donors. Method: immunoSEQ multiplex PCR; TCRdb's copy keeps in-frame clones and lacks some. The sample has some 340,000 clones, 87% seen once. Specimen: PBMCs. These receptors were collected from a woman under 40 in good health and CMV-seropositive.

The rearrangement joins TRBV28 to TRBJ1-4, with TRBD1 matching over 11 bases. The germline gives CDR1 MDHEN, CDR2 SYDVKM. The CDR3 totals 14 residues. The junction had 0 bases not matched to a gene; V was cut back by 4 bases and J by 5 bases. The CDR3 reads CASSWTGGNEKLFF. The DNA for the CDR3 is TGTGCCAGCAGTTGGACAGGGGGCAATGAAAAACTGTTTTTT.

The genes are TRBV9 and TRBJ2-1; 9 bases are shared with TRBD2. The germline gives CDR1 SGDLS, CDR2 YYNGEE. The CDR3 has 15 amino acids. V trimming: 1 base; J trimming: 5 bases; junction bases outside the gene matches: 4. This CDR3 is CASSVRAGGNNEQFF. CDR3 coding DNA: TGTGCCAGCAGCGTAAGAGCGGGGGGAAACAATGAGCAGTTCTTC.

The chain uses TRBV11-2 and TRBJ1-5; tentatively, D is TRBD1 (6 bases). Trimming took off 0 bases at V and 3 bases at J, with 9 bases between the two ends. This CDR3 has 15 amino acids. The germline V gene has CDR1 SGHAT and CDR2 FQNNGV. In DNA, the CDR3 is TGTGCCAGCAGCTTAGAGGGGGCGCCCAATCAGCCCCAGCATTTT. Translation: CASSLEGAPNQPQHF.

The chain has TRBV5-1 and TRBJ2-3; D is undetermined. Deletions cut 5 bases from V and 2 bases from J, with 3 bases between. The CDR3 has 11 amino acids. In germline, CDR1 is SGHRS, CDR2 YFSETQ. The CDR3 nucleotides are TGCGCCAGCAGGTCCACAGATACGCAGTATTTT. Its protein product is CASRSTDTQYF.

The genes are TRBV7-6 and TRBJ2-1; either TRBD1 or TRBD2 may fit D (5 bases each). The CDR3 contains 16 residues. In germline, CDR1 is SGHVS, CDR2 FNYEAQ. V shed 4 bases and J shed 6 bases, with 19 bases lying between them. The CDR3 nucleotides read TGTGCCAGCAGCTCAACCGGGACCGCCTCGATCAATGAGCAGTTCTTC. It specifies CASSSTGTASINEQFF.

This clone was seen at least ten times. The J gene is TRBJ1-4, the V gene TRBV28; 12 bases match TRBD1. The CDR3 length is 16 residues. The germline gives CDR1 MDHEN, CDR2 SYDVKM. V dropped 6 bases and J dropped 8; count of bases not matched to a gene: 10. CDR3 region: CASRGHRDRGREKLFF. The CDR3 coding sequence is TGTGCCAGCAGAGGCCATCGGGACAGGGGGCGAGAAAAACTGTTTTTT.

V usage is TRBV7-6 and J usage is TRBJ2-7; 8 nucleotides line up with TRBD1. The CDR3 contains 15 residues. J was trimmed by 4 bases and V by 5 bases; bases with no gene match: 10. Germline lookup yields CDR1 SGHVS and CDR2 FNYEAQ. CDR3 coding DNA: TGTGCCAGCAGCCCACGCCCAGGGGGCCAGTACGAGCAGTACTTC. Residues: CASSPRPGGQYEQYF.

J is TRBJ2-3 and V is TRBV5-4; D possibly corresponds to TRBD2 (5 bases). V was shortened by 0 bases and J by 1 base, with 9 bases between the two germline ends. Germline V CDR1 and CDR2: SGHNT, YYREEE (reference sequence). The CDR3 is made up of 15 amino acids. CDR3 bases: TGTGCCAGCAGCTTGGGAGGGCCGGGCACAGATACGCAGTATTTT. Protein: CASSLGGPGTDTQYF.

This clone occurred a few times. The chain links TRBV25-1 to TRBJ1-2; 12 bases fit TRBD1. Germline CDR1 MGHDK, CDR2 SYGVNS. The CDR3 has 14 residues. V dropped 8 bases and J dropped 2; count of bases not matched to a gene: 3. The CDR3 sequence is CASGTGGGNYGYTF. Written as DNA, the CDR3 is TGTGCCAGCGGGACAGGGGGCGGAAACTATGGCTACACCTTC.

The rearrangement links TRBV30 to TRBJ2-2; perhaps TRBD2 as D (6 bases). This CDR3 is 14 amino acids long. Between the trimmed V and J ends, which lost 7 bases and 1 base, there was a span of 13 bases. The germline V gene encodes CDR1 GTSNPN and CDR2 SVGIG (reference sequence). The CDR3 DNA sequence: TGTGCCTCTCGCCTTAGCGGGAACACCGGGGAGCTGTTTTTT. It is translated as CASRLSGNTGELFF. The full variable domain, in which reference TRBV30 and TRBJ2-2 provide the parts outside the CDR3, is SQTIHQWPATLVQPVGSPLSLECTVEGTSNPNLYWYRQAAGRGLQLLFYSVGIGQISSEVPQNLSASRPQDRQFILSSKKLLLSDSGFYLCASRLSGNTGELFFGEGSRLTVL.

The chain joins TRBV7-6 to TRBJ2-2; D might be TRBD1 or TRBD2, each matching 5 bases. Trimming stripped 5 bases from V and 0 bases from J, with 10 bases between. CDR1 is SGHVS and CDR2 is FNYEAQ in the germline V gene. The CDR3 is made up of 15 amino acids. DNA of the CDR3: TGTGCCAGCAGCCCGGGGACGGCGAACACCGGGGAGCTGTTTTTT. It encodes CASSPGTANTGELFF.

This clone was detected once. The rearrangement links TRBV5-8 to TRBJ1-2, with 10 bases lining up with TRBD1. This CDR3 contains 17 residues. Germline-derived CDR1 and CDR2 are SGHTS and YDEGEE. The J segment lost 8 bases and the V segment lost 1 base, leaving 14 bases of the junction unmatched. CDR3 loop: CASSLRDRGRGMVGYTF. The CDR3 region has the DNA TGTGCCAGCAGCTTGAGGGACAGGGGCAGAGGAATGGTGGGCTACACCTTC.